Listed here are 22 T cell receptor beta chains from one sample, sequenced in a study of cytomegalovirus exposure and HLA in healthy donors. This PCR relied on a set of 60 Vbeta primers and 13 Jbeta primers. Profiling relied on immunoSEQ multiplex PCR, and the TCRdb table lists in-frame clones only, not all of them. Among some 190,000 clones listed, approximately 80% were seen once. The source material was PBMCs. These receptors all stem from a male donor in good health and CMV-seronegative.

This chain connects TRBV4-2 to TRBJ2-6, with TRBD1 identical over 10 bases. V lost 4 bases to trimming and J lost 0 bases; unmatched junction nucleotides: 6. Germline-derived CDR1 and CDR2 are LGHNA and YNFKEQ. CDR3 length: 18 residues. CDR3 protein: CASSRGQGRLSGANVLTF. The CDR3 nucleotides are TGTGCCAGCAGCCGGGGACAGGGGAGACTCTCTGGGGCCAACGTCCTGACTTTC.

The CDR3 sequence: CASSQEQGPYGYTF. The CDR3 DNA reads as TGCGCCAGCAGCCAAGAACAGGGTCCCTATGGCTACACCTTC. The gene calls are TRBV4-3 and TRBJ1-2; D perhaps matches TRBD1 (6 bases). The V gene's germline CDR1 is LGHNA and CDR2 YSLEER. V lost 0 bases and J 4 bases, leaving 9 bases between the germline ends. The length of the CDR3 is 14 residues.

V usage is TRBV15 and J usage is TRBJ2-7, with TRBD1 identical over 10 bases. CDR1 LNHNV and CDR2 YYDKDF come from the germline V gene (reference sequence). The V segment lost 3 bases and the J segment 3 bases; nucleotides outside the gene matches: 2. The CDR3 is made up of 14 amino acids. The CDR3 bases are TGTGCCACCAGCAGGGGACAGGGGATCTACGAGCAGTACTTC. This translates into CATSRGQGIYEQYF.

The chain links TRBV27 to TRBJ1-6, with 9 bases matching TRBD1. With V trimmed by 8 bases and J by 3 bases, 5 bases remained unmatched. This CDR3 is 15 amino acids long. Per germline, CDR1 MNHEY and CDR2 SMNVEV (reference sequence). CDR3 region: CASSDRGVYNSPLHF. CDR3 sequence (DNA): TGTGCCAGCTCGGACAGGGGCGTCTATAATTCACCCCTCCACTTT.

A remark on this clone: Compared with germline, one end of the junction differs, possibly owing to a read error. The rearrangement links TRBV7-9 to TRBJ2-5, with D possibly being TRBD1 (6 bases). The CDR3 sequence is 15 residues long. Germline CDR1 and CDR2: SEHNR and FQNEAQ (reference sequence). The CDR3 here is CSSSPPWTAQETQYF. CDR3 DNA sequence: TGTTCCAGCAGCCCCCCCTGGACAGCCCAAGAGACCCAGTACTTC.

The genes are TRBV27 and TRBJ2-3, with D maybe TRBD1 (6 bases). The V gene lost 8 bases and the J gene lost 1 base, with 16 bases spanning the gap. CDR1 and CDR2 (germline): MNHEY, SMNVEV (reference sequence). This CDR3 has 15 amino acids. DNA for the CDR3: TGTGCCAGCTTCTCCAGGGGCCGTGGCACAGATACGCAGTATTTT. Translated: CASFSRGRGTDTQYF.

A single count supports this clone. This chain connects TRBV7-7 to TRBJ2-5; 8 bases are shared with TRBD1. CDR1 and CDR2 (germline): SSHAT, FNYEAQ (reference sequence). V gave up 4 bases and J gave up 5 bases; unmatched junction bases: 9. This CDR3 contains 15 residues. The CDR3 nucleotides are TGTGCCAGCAGCTCAAATCAGGGGGCGCGTGAGACCCAGTACTTC. This encodes CASSSNQGARETQYF.

The gene calls are TRBV7-9 and TRBJ2-7; 10 nucleotides match TRBD2. J was trimmed by 5 bases and V by 5 bases; bases with no gene match: 6. This CDR3 comprises 14 residues. Germline V CDR1 and CDR2: SEHNR, FQNEAQ (reference sequence). The CDR3 reads CASSPRTSGNEQYF. The CDR3 nucleotides read TGTGCCAGCAGCCCCCGGACTAGCGGTAACGAGCAGTACTTC.

The gene calls are TRBV7-2 and TRBJ2-5, with TRBD1 matching over 7 bases. V lost 4 bases and J lost 5; bases outside the gene matches: 10. Germline V CDR1 and CDR2: SGHTA, FQGNSA. The CDR3 length is 15 residues. As DNA, the CDR3 is TGTGCCAGCAGCTATCCACCGGGACAGAGGGAGACCCAGTACTTC. Its protein is CASSYPPGQRETQYF.

The chain uses TRBV7-6 and TRBJ2-7, with no clear D. This CDR3 spans 16 amino acids. The germline gives CDR1 SGHVS, CDR2 FNYEAQ. V shed 5 bases and J shed 0 bases, with 17 bases lying between them. The CDR3 protein is CASSPARGPSSYEQYF. The CDR3, as DNA: TGTGCCAGCAGCCCGGCGCGAGGTCCTAGCTCCTACGAGCAGTACTTC. Based on the CDR3 plus reference TRBV7-6 and TRBJ2-7, the full variable domain is GAGVSQSPRYKVTKRGQDVALRCDPISGHVSLYWYRQALGQGPEFLTYFNYEAQQDKSGLPNDRFSAERPEGSISTLTIQRTEQRDSAMYRCASSPARGPSSYEQYFGPGTRLTVT.

The chain is built from TRBV30 and TRBJ1-5, with TRBD1 matching over 7 bases. Germline V CDR1 and CDR2: GTSNPN, SVGIG (reference sequence). There are 14 residues in the CDR3. V lost 5 bases and J lost 8; bases outside the gene matches: 12. This CDR3 is CAWSSDRVEKPQHF. DNA of the CDR3: TGTGCCTGGTCGTCTGACAGGGTCGAGAAGCCCCAGCATTTT.

To note about this clone: Different DNA sequences within this sample yield the same CDR3. This chain links TRBV9 with TRBJ2-5; 7 nucleotides line up with TRBD2. J lost 3 bases, V lost 2 bases, and 1 base had no gene match. The germline V gene encodes CDR1 SGDLS and CDR2 YYNGEE. The CDR3 extends over 13 amino acids. This CDR3 is CASSVGGEETQYF. In DNA, the CDR3 is TGTGCCAGCAGCGTTGGGGGGGAAGAGACCCAGTACTTC.

This chain uses TRBV29-1 with TRBJ2-5; 7 bases are a match to TRBD2. The V gene's germline CDR1 is SQVTM and CDR2 ANQGSEA. This CDR3 has 14 residues. The V segment lost 6 bases and the J segment 2 bases; nucleotides outside the gene matches: 9. The CDR3 protein is CSVLGRGGQETQYF. Here the CDR3 DNA reads TGCAGCGTCCTCGGTAGGGGAGGGCAAGAGACCCAGTACTTC.

The chain links TRBV4-3 to TRBJ2-7; D might be TRBD1 (5 bases). V lost 3 bases, J lost 3 bases, and 12 bases lay in between. The germline V gene encodes CDR1 LGHNA and CDR2 YSLEER. The CDR3 spans 14 residues. The CDR3 protein is CASSHGHPGYEQYF. Written as DNA, the CDR3 is TGCGCCAGCAGCCACGGACACCCGGGCTACGAGCAGTACTTC.

J is TRBJ2-3 and V is TRBV9; a possible D gene is TRBD1 (5 bases). The CDR3 loop spans 16 amino acids. Germline assignment: CDR1 SGDLS and CDR2 YYNGEE. Trimming removed 0 bases from V and 0 bases from J, with 11 bases in between. The CDR3 coding sequence is TGTGCCAGCAGCGTAGACGGGTGGACAAGCACAGATACGCAGTATTTT. Encoded protein: CASSVDGWTSTDTQYF. Using reference TRBV9 and TRBJ2-3 for the parts outside the CDR3, the full variable domain is DSGVTQTPKHLITATGQRVTLRCSPRSGDLSVYWYQQSLDQGLQFLIQYYNGEERAKGNILERFSAQQFPDLHSELNLSSLELGDSALYFCASSVDGWTSTDTQYFGPGTRLTVL.

The chain combines TRBV7-9 with TRBJ2-7; the match to TRBD1 covers 8 bases. Germline CDR1 SEHNR, CDR2 FQNEAQ (reference sequence). This CDR3 spans 14 amino acids. J lost 5 bases, V lost 5 bases, and 8 bases had no gene match. CDR3 sequence (DNA): TGTGCCAGCAGCCCGCGGCAGGGGGCGGACGAGCAGTACTTC. Protein: CASSPRQGADEQYF.

This clone has more than one count but fewer than ten. V and J are TRBV6-5 and TRBJ2-2; 8 bases match TRBD1. V trimming: 4 bases; J trimming: 3 bases; junction bases outside the gene matches: 7. The CDR3 consists of 16 residues. From germline, CDR1 is MNHEY and CDR2 SVGAGI. CDR3 loop: CASSSSDRAYTGELFF. DNA for the CDR3: TGTGCCAGCAGTTCATCGGACAGGGCTTACACCGGGGAGCTGTTTTTT.

The chain couples TRBV19 to TRBJ1-5; 8 bases are shared with TRBD1. Germline CDR1 and CDR2: LNHDA and SQIVND (reference sequence). This CDR3 has 13 residues. The V gene end was trimmed by 4 bases and the J gene end by 6 bases; junction bases not matched to a gene: 2. The CDR3 reads CASSRDRFQPQHF. The CDR3 coding sequence is TGTGCCAGTAGTAGGGACAGGTTTCAGCCCCAGCATTTT.

The genes are TRBV19 and TRBJ1-3; weak D call: TRBD1 (5 bases). Trimming shortened V by 6 bases and J by 4 bases, and 19 bases separated the two germline ends. The CDR3 covers 16 residues. CDR1 LNHDA and CDR2 SQIVND come from the germline V gene (reference sequence). CDR3 DNA sequence: TGTGCCAGTAGCAAATACTCAGGGTCTTCGGGAAACACCATATATTTT. It specifies CASSKYSGSSGNTIYF.

The chain is built from TRBV14 and TRBJ2-7; D possibly corresponds to TRBD1 (6 bases). Trimming pared 4 bases from V and 2 bases from J, leaving 9 bases between. CDR1 and CDR2 (germline): SGHDN, FVKESK. The CDR3 has 13 amino acids. Written as DNA, the CDR3 is TGTGCCAGCAGCCCAGGGACAACCTACGAGCAGTACTTC. Encoded protein: CASSPGTTYEQYF.

The genes are TRBV19 and TRBJ2-2; D gene ambiguous. Trimming removed 7 bases at V and 2 bases at J, with 5 bases between. Germline V gene lookup returns CDR1 LNHDA and CDR2 SQIVND (reference sequence). The CDR3 spans 12 residues. The CDR3 loop reads CASTSNTGELFF. CDR3 coding DNA: TGTGCCAGTACCTCTAACACCGGGGAGCTGTTTTTT.

The chain links TRBV27 to TRBJ1-5; TRBD1 aligns across 9 bases. This CDR3 is 15 amino acids long. The ends lost 6 bases at V and 1 base at J; junction bases unmatched: 4. In germline, CDR1 is MNHEY, CDR2 SMNVEV (reference sequence). The CDR3 DNA reads TGTGCCAGCAGGGGACAGGGCTGGAGCAATCAGCCCCAGCATTTT. Translating it yields CASRGQGWSNQPQHF.